A single sample is the source of the 26 T cell receptor beta chains below, sequenced in a study of T cells in Graves' hyperthyroidism and ophthalmopathy. Using RNA transcripts as the source, TCR beta CDR3 regions were amplified. An initial round of RT-PCR targeting the TCR CDR3 relied on the HTBI primer set. TCRdb redid the calling of the multiplex PCR reads with MiXCR, one entry per CDR3 protein. The table lists about 480,000 distinct CDR3 sequences, about an eighth of them singletons, with 15% to 20% in the top ten. Sequenced sample: blood. These receptors were obtained from a woman younger than 35 with Graves' hyperthyroidism.

Many counts were recorded for this clonotype. The chain joins TRBV11-3 to TRBJ1-1; D gene ambiguous. The CDR3 length is 16 residues. V lost 5 bases and J lost 4, with 20 bases in between. The germline V gene encodes CDR1 SGHNT and CDR2 YENEEA. The CDR3 sequence is CASSRLGSPLGTEAFF. For the CDR3, the DNA is TGTGCCAGCAGCCGCCTGGGGAGCCCGCTGGGCACTGAAGCTTTCTTT.

In its sample, this clonotype was seen many times. V usage is TRBV13 and J usage is TRBJ1-5, with 9 bases identical to TRBD1. Per germline, CDR1 PRHDT and CDR2 FYEKMQ (reference sequence). Germline trimming cut 4 bases from V and 0 bases from J; bases unmatched to any gene: 13. This CDR3 region has 19 residues. The CDR3, as DNA: TGTGCCAGCAGCTATTCACAGGGGGCGCCTCCTTATAGCAATCAGCCCCAGCATTTT. Translated: CASSYSQGAPPYSNQPQHF.

This sequence joins TRBV7-9 and TRBJ1-1, with 7 bases matching TRBD1. V was clipped by 6 bases and J by 1 base; unmatched bases: 5. The CDR3 sequence is 14 residues long. Germline V CDR1 and CDR2: SEHNR, FQNEAQ (reference sequence). The CDR3 DNA reads as TGTGCCAGCAGGAGACAGGGCCCGAACACTGAAGCTTTCTTT. Its translation: CASRRQGPNTEAFF.

This clonotype was seen a handful of times. The conserved phenylalanine or tryptophan is not found at the CDR3 terminus, so this likely reflects a read error. V gene TRBV27 combines with J gene TRBJ2-2; unclear D gene. Germline V gene sequence: CDR1 MNHEY, CDR2 SMNVEV (reference sequence). Trimming shortened V by 3 bases and J by 4 bases, and 3 bases separated the two germline ends. The CDR3 is 12 amino acids. The DNA for the CDR3 is TGTGCCAGCAGTTTTAGCACCGGGGAGCTGTTTCTT. This encodes CASSFSTGELFL.

This clonotype appeared many times. The chain employs TRBV20-1 and TRBJ1-5; D ambiguous. Trimming pared 0 bases from V and 6 bases from J, leaving 15 bases between. This CDR3 is 15 amino acids long. The germline V gene has CDR1 DFQATT and CDR2 SNEGSKA (reference sequence). CDR3 loop: CSARESGRLSQPQHF. The DNA for the CDR3 is TGCAGTGCTAGAGAGAGCGGCAGGCTCAGTCAGCCCCAGCATTTT.

This clonotype has ten or more counts. CDR3 in DNA: TGTGCCAGCAGCCTCCGAAGACCAACAGGAGGGGACTCCTACGAGCAGTACTTC. Protein: CASSLRRPTGGDSYEQYF. This chain joins TRBV14 and TRBJ2-7, with D perhaps matching TRBD2 (6 bases). The CDR3 has 18 residues. In germline, CDR1 is SGHDN, CDR2 FVKESK. V was clipped by 4 bases and J by 0 bases, with 22 bases between them.

This clonotype was seen ten or more times. This chain links TRBV30 with TRBJ2-5, with a weak D call TRBD2 (5 bases). Germline loops: CDR1 GTSNPN, CDR2 SVGIG (reference sequence). The V and J ends lost 0 bases and 3 bases respectively, with 5 bases between them. The CDR3 covers 12 residues. CDR3 nucleotides: TGTGCCTGGAGTGTGCGGGAAGAGACCCAGTACTTC. Amino acid sequence: CAWSVREETQYF.

The table lists this clonotype with many counts. The chain carries TRBV2 and TRBJ2-3; 7 bases are shared with TRBD2. Trimming took 6 bases from V and 4 from J; bases not matched to a gene: 4. The CDR3 extends over 13 amino acids. Per the germline V gene, CDR1 is SNHLY and CDR2 is FYNNEI. CDR3 sequence (DNA): TGTGCCAGCAGCGGGAGGATTGCAGATACGCAGTATTTT. Protein sequence: CASSGRIADTQYF.

The chain links TRBV5-1 to TRBJ2-3; 14 positions match TRBD2. The J segment lost 2 bases and the V segment lost 4 bases, leaving 3 bases of the junction unmatched. The germline CDR1 and CDR2 sequences are SGHRS and YFSETQ. The CDR3 is 16 amino acids. CDR3 protein: CASSTGLAGATDTQYF. The CDR3 DNA follows: TGCGCCAGCAGCACGGGACTAGCGGGAGCCACAGATACGCAGTATTTT. The full variable domain, with the rest looked up from reference TRBV5-1 and TRBJ2-3, is KAGVTQTPRYLIKTRGQQVTLSCSPISGHRSVSWYQQTPGQGLQFLFEYFSETQRNKGNFPGRFSGRQFSNSRSEMNVSTLELGDSALYLCASSTGLAGATDTQYFGPGTRLTVL.

This clonotype was recorded at least ten times. This chain links TRBV3-1 with TRBJ1-1; D is uncertain. Trimming stripped 4 bases from V and 3 bases from J, with 15 bases between. From germline, CDR1 is LGHDT and CDR2 YNNKEL (reference sequence). This CDR3 is built from 15 residues. The CDR3 reads CASSPKLGIDTEAFF. For the CDR3, the DNA is TGTGCCAGCAGCCCCAAGTTGGGGATAGACACTGAAGCTTTCTTT.

This sequence joins TRBV18 and TRBJ1-2; TRBD1 aligns across 9 bases. Germline lookup yields CDR1 KGHSH and CDR2 LQKENI. CDR3 length: 17 amino acids. The J segment lost 6 bases and the V segment lost 3 bases, leaving 14 bases of the junction unmatched. CDR3 protein: CASSPLPGTGSINGYTF. DNA for the CDR3: TGTGCCAGCTCACCTCTCCCTGGGACAGGGTCGATCAATGGCTACACCTTC. Variable domain in full (rest from reference TRBV18 and TRBJ1-2): NAGVMQNPRHLVRRRGQEARLRCSPMKGHSHVYWYRQLPEEGLKFMVYLQKENIIDESGMPKERFSAEFPKEGPSILRIQQVVRGDSAAYFCASSPLPGTGSINGYTFGSGTRLTVV.

This clonotype came up many times. This chain uses TRBV6-1 with TRBJ2-1; no definite D call. Trimming cost V 0 bases and J 6 bases, with 9 bases left between them. This CDR3 has 14 amino acids. CDR1 is MNHNS, CDR2 SASEGT, per germline. The CDR3 region has the DNA TGTGCCAGCAGTGAAGCCCCACAGAGCAATGAGCAGTTCTTC. This encodes CASSEAPQSNEQFF.

This clonotype is a singleton in its sample. Being one base from a much bigger clone, this may be a read error. It is unclear where the CDR3 begins or ends on the DNA, so no DNA is shown, and the CDR3 is as TCRdb lists it. The chain carries TRBV12-3 or TRBV12-4 and TRBJ2-3; no DNA check was done on the table's D call, TRBD2. The CDR3 is 14 amino acids in total, end residues counted. The chain's CDR3 is CASTVAGGTDTQCF.

This clonotype was seen many times. V and J are TRBV12-3 or TRBV12-4 and TRBJ2-2, with D possibly matching TRBD2 (5 bases). This CDR3 has 15 residues. Between the trimmed V and J ends, which lost 8 bases and 3 bases, there was a span of 16 bases. The CDR3 DNA is TGTGCCAGCGAGTCGAGGGCCAAGGACACCGGGGAGCTGTTTTTT. The encoded protein is CASESRAKDTGELFF.

Worth noting for this clonotype: This sequence may be a read error, since a much larger clone differs from it by one base. The final CDR3 position lacks the conserved phenylalanine or tryptophan, pointing to a likely read error. The chain links TRBV7-9 to TRBJ1-6, with D uncertain. The V end lost 2 bases, the J end lost 10 bases, and 12 bases lay between the germline ends. This CDR3 spans 14 amino acids. Germline lookup yields CDR1 SEHNR and CDR2 FQNEAQ (reference sequence). CDR3 loop: CASSLSRFGSPLHV. The CDR3 coding sequence is TGTGCCAGCAGCTTATCTCGATTTGGGTCACCCCTCCACGTT.

This rearrangement joins TRBV6-1 to TRBJ2-3; D remains unclear. This CDR3 is 15 amino acids long. Germline loops: CDR1 MNHNS, CDR2 SASEGT. The V end was cut by 8 bases, the J end by 4 bases, with 19 bases between. CDR3 amino acids: CASCLVGADPDTQYF. The CDR3 nucleotides are TGTGCCAGCTGTCTCGTTGGAGCAGATCCAGATACGCAGTATTTT.

The rearrangement uses TRBV7-9 and TRBJ2-2, with D hard to call. The CDR3 runs 14 residues. The V end lost 5 bases, the J end lost 6 bases, and 13 bases lay between the germline ends. Germline CDR1 SEHNR, CDR2 FQNEAQ (reference sequence). CDR3 in amino acids: CASSPPPPPGELFF. The DNA of the CDR3 is TGTGCCAGCAGCCCCCCCCCCCCCCCCGGGGAGCTGTTTTTT.

The chain is built from TRBV5-4 and TRBJ1-2, with TRBD1 as a possible D gene (5 bases). Trimming left V 1 base short and J 3 bases short, with 10 bases between. CDR1 is SGHNT and CDR2 is YYREEE in the germline V gene (reference sequence). The CDR3 loop spans 14 amino acids. DNA for the CDR3: TGTGCCAGCAGCTTGCGCAGGGTCGACTATGGCTACACCTTC. Protein sequence: CASSLRRVDYGYTF.

The chain joins TRBV30 to TRBJ2-1; D assignment may be TRBD1 or TRBD2 (5 bases each). Germline assignment: CDR1 GTSNPN and CDR2 SVGIG (reference sequence). There are 14 residues in the CDR3. The V end lost 1 base, the J end lost 5 bases, and 12 bases lay between the germline ends. Here the CDR3 reads CAWSGGSYDNEQFF. CDR3 bases: TGTGCCTGGAGTGGGGGGTCCTACGACAATGAGCAGTTCTTC. Together with reference TRBV30 and TRBJ2-1, the CDR3 gives the full variable domain: SQTIHQWPATLVQPVGSPLSLECTVEGTSNPNLYWYRQAAGRGLQLLFYSVGIGQISSEVPQNLSASRPQDRQFILSSKKLLLSDSGFYLCAWSGGSYDNEQFFGPGTRLTVL.

The table lists this clonotype with a few counts. The chain uses TRBV2 and TRBJ2-3; D is ambiguous. CDR3 length equals 15 residues. Germline CDR1 is SNHLY and CDR2 is FYNNEI. V gave up 7 bases and J gave up 4 bases, with 18 bases separating them. CDR3 in DNA: TGTGCCAGCACCTCTGGTCAGGTGTTGCCAGATACGCAGTATTTT. Translation gives CASTSGQVLPDTQYF.

The table lists this clonotype with many counts. This chain links TRBV30 with TRBJ2-1; TRBD2 aligns across 10 bases. Unmatched junction bases numbered 6, after V lost 2 bases and J lost 8 bases. The CDR3 is 14 residues long. From germline, CDR1 is GTSNPN and CDR2 SVGIG (reference sequence). The CDR3 DNA is TGTGCCTGGAGTCCAAACCTAGCGGGAGATGAGCAGTTCTTC. This sequence encodes CAWSPNLAGDEQFF.

The table lists this clonotype with many counts. This chain uses TRBV27 with TRBJ2-7; possible D gene TRBD1, 6 bases. Germline V gene lookup returns CDR1 MNHEY and CDR2 SMNVEV (reference sequence). V was shortened by 5 bases and J by 7 bases, with 12 bases between the two germline ends. This CDR3 spans 12 amino acids. CDR3 coding DNA: TGTGCCAGCAGTACACCCGGGACAGAGCAGTACTTC. It encodes CASSTPGTEQYF.

This clonotype was seen ten or more times. The chain uses TRBV5-1 and TRBJ2-7; D remains unclear. From germline, CDR1 is SGHRS and CDR2 YFSETQ. The CDR3 is 16 amino acids. Trimming removed 1 base from V and 0 bases from J, with 14 bases in between. CDR3 amino acids: CASSLLGLDNSYEQYV. DNA for the CDR3: TGCGCCAGCAGCTTGTTAGGGCTCGACAACTCCTACGAGCAGTACGTC.

The sample holds many counts of this clonotype. The chain has TRBV2 and TRBJ1-2; D not certain. The germline V gene has CDR1 SNHLY and CDR2 FYNNEI. This CDR3 is built from 15 residues. Trimming left V 0 bases short and J 2 bases short, with 10 bases between. The CDR3 DNA follows: TGTGCCAGCAGTGAAGCTTCGTCCAGGAACTATGGCTACACCTTC. Its translation: CASSEASSRNYGYTF.

This clonotype has only a few counts. The V call is TRBV12-3 or TRBV12-4, the J call TRBJ1-5, with a weak D call TRBD1 (5 bases). The V end lost 0 bases, the J end lost 0 bases, and 9 bases lay between the germline ends. CDR3 length equals 16 residues. Here the CDR3 reads CASSLARGLSNQPQHF. The CDR3, as DNA: TGTGCCAGCAGTTTAGCGAGGGGACTTAGCAATCAGCCCCAGCATTTT.

Ten or more counts support this clonotype. The genes are TRBV3-1 and TRBJ2-1, with 11 bases aligning to TRBD2. The J segment lost 6 bases and the V segment lost 0 bases, leaving 7 bases of the junction unmatched. Germline CDR1 LGHDT, CDR2 YNNKEL (reference sequence). The CDR3 spans 17 residues. In nucleotides, the CDR3 is TGTGCCAGCAGCCAAGATGTCGTAGCGGGAGGGGTCAATGAGCAGTTCTTC. The encoded protein is CASSQDVVAGGVNEQFF.